Listed below are T cell receptor beta chains from one sample, sequenced in a study of prognosis after radiotherapy for stage I lung cancer. TCRdb redid the calling of the multiplex PCR reads with MiXCR, one entry per CDR3 protein. The data show approximately 23,000 distinct CDR3 sequences, approximately 40% seen once. The starting material was PBMCs, obtained before or after stereotactic body radiation therapy (not recorded which). These receptors originate from a donor aged 50 or older with non-small cell lung cancer. Both conserved end residues are part of each CDR3. The order of the fields is clone size, D gene, J gene, V gene, CDR3 DNA, CDR3 protein. D genes are given only for firm matches. Clone size is stated in some rows and not others, as once, few, many or a class when expanded.

size: many; D: TRBD2; J: TRBJ2-7; V: TRBV20-1; DNA: TGCAGTGCTCTCAGCGGGAGTCAGAACGAGCAGTACTTC; CDR3: CSALSGSQNEQYF
size: many; D: -; J: TRBJ1-5; V: TRBV4-1; DNA: TGCGCCAGCAGCCAAGGCGAGCACAATCAGCCCCAGCATTTT; CDR3: CASSQGEHNQPQHF
size: many; D: TRBD2; J: TRBJ2-1; V: TRBV4-1; DNA: TGCGCCTCTAAGCGGGAGGATGGTGATGAGCAGTTCTTC; CDR3: CASKREDGDEQFF
size: many; D: -; J: TRBJ2-7; V: TRBV11-3; DNA: TGTGCCAGCAGCTTAGCCCTACCCCCCTCCGAGCAGTACTTC; CDR3: CASSLALPPSEQYF
size: many; D: TRBD1; J: TRBJ2-3; V: TRBV12-3/TRBV12-4; DNA: TGTGCCAGCAGTTTAAGTGGGGACAGGGGAACAGATACGCAGTATTTT; CDR3: CASSLSGDRGTDTQYF
size: many; D: -; J: TRBJ2-5; V: TRBV20-1; DNA: TGCAGTGCTAGAGATACTAGTAACCAAGAGACCCAGTACTTC; CDR3: CSARDTSNQETQYF
size: many; D: -; J: TRBJ2-1; V: TRBV9; DNA: TGTGCCAGCAGCGTAGCAGGGGACCGTCACAATGAGCAGTTCTTC; CDR3: CASSVAGDRHNEQFF
size: many; D: TRBD2; J: TRBJ2-2; V: TRBV19; DNA: TGTGCCAGTAGTCCCCCGGGACTAGCGGGACCGAACACCGGGGAGCTGTTTTTT; CDR3: CASSPPGLAGPNTGELFF
size: many; D: TRBD1; J: TRBJ1-1; V: TRBV27; DNA: TGTGCCAGCAGGCCAGACCAGGGGGTAGGGAACACTGAAGCTTTCTTT; CDR3: CASRPDQGVGNTEAFF
size: -; D: TRBD2; J: TRBJ2-2; V: TRBV15; DNA: TGTGCCACCAGCTCTAGAATAGCGGGAGTGTACGACACCGGGGAGCTGTTTTTT; CDR3: CATSSRIAGVYDTGELFF
size: many; D: -; J: TRBJ2-1; V: TRBV9; DNA: TGTGCCAGCAGCGCCGCCGGAACTAGTGATTACAATGAGCAGTTCTTC; CDR3: CASSAAGTSDYNEQFF
size: -; D: -; J: TRBJ1-6; V: TRBV28; DNA: TGTTCAACAGGGAGCTACTATAACTCACCCCTCCACTTT; CDR3: CSTGSYYNSPLHF
size: few; D: -; J: TRBJ2-3; V: TRBV6-5; DNA: TGTGCCAGCAGTTACTCATCTCTCACAGATACGCAGTATTTT; CDR3: CASSYSSLTDTQYF
size: -; D: -; J: TRBJ1-4; V: TRBV9; DNA: TGTGCCAGCATCGTTAGTAATGAAAAACTGTTTTTT; CDR3: CASIVSNEKLFF
size: once; D: -; J: TRBJ1-2; V: TRBV6-5; DNA: TGTGCCAGCAGTTACTCGACCGGACGGATCTATGGCTACACCTTC; CDR3: CASSYSTGRIYGYTF
size: many; D: -; J: TRBJ2-7; V: TRBV18; DNA: TGTGCCAGCTCACTTCTAGCTGCGTCCTACGAGCAGTACTTC; CDR3: CASSLLAASYEQYF
size: many; D: -; J: TRBJ2-3; V: TRBV12-3/TRBV12-4; DNA: TGTGCCAGCAGGTTAGCGATCATACCAGATACGCAGTATTTT; CDR3: CASRLAIIPDTQYF
size: -; D: TRBD1; J: TRBJ1-5; V: TRBV6-1; DNA: TGTGCCAGCAGCCGGGACAGAGTCAATCAGCCCCAGCATTTT; CDR3: CASSRDRVNQPQHF
size: many; D: TRBD2; J: TRBJ2-5; V: TRBV19; DNA: TGTGCCAGTAGTCCCCGGGACTACAGCCGGCAAGAGACCCAGTACTTC; CDR3: CASSPRDYSRQETQYF
size: many; D: TRBD2; J: TRBJ2-3; V: TRBV2; DNA: TGTGCCAGCAGTACTAGCGCAGATACGCAGTATTTT; CDR3: CASSTSADTQYF
size: -; D: TRBD2; J: TRBJ2-7; V: TRBV28; DNA: TGTGCCAGCAGTTCCCCAGCGGGAGGCCCCTACGAGCAGTACTTC; CDR3: CASSSPAGGPYEQYF
size: many; D: TRBD1; J: TRBJ1-6; V: TRBV30; DNA: TGTGCCTGGAGTCCTCAACAGGGGGCTTCACCCCTCCACTTT; CDR3: CAWSPQQGASPLHF
size: -; D: -; J: TRBJ1-2; V: TRBV12-3/TRBV12-4; DNA: TGTGCCAGCAGACCCGGACACGGAGCTAACTATGGCTACACCTTC; CDR3: CASRPGHGANYGYTF
size: many; D: TRBD2; J: TRBJ2-1; V: TRBV30; DNA: TGTGCCTGGAGGGAGACTAGCGGGGGATACAATGAGCAGTTCTTC; CDR3: CAWRETSGGYNEQFF
size: -; D: -; J: TRBJ2-3; V: TRBV30; DNA: TGTGCCTGGAGTCTTTACGTTAGGGGAGGCACAGATACGCAGTATTTT; CDR3: CAWSLYVRGGTDTQYF
size: many; D: -; J: TRBJ1-1; V: TRBV6-1; DNA: TGTGCCAGCAGCCGACAGTTGATGAACACTGAAGCTTTCTTT; CDR3: CASSRQLMNTEAFF
size: many; D: -; J: TRBJ2-3; V: TRBV15; DNA: TGTGCCACCAGCAGGTCGCATACGCAGTATTTT; CDR3: CATSRSHTQYF
size: -; D: -; J: TRBJ1-1; V: TRBV20-1; DNA: TGCAGTGCCATAAACGTGGAGGGGAACACTGAAGCTTTCTTT; CDR3: CSAINVEGNTEAFF
size: large; D: -; J: TRBJ1-5; V: TRBV6-1; DNA: TGTGCCAGCAGGCCTCATCAAAATCAGCCCCAGCATTTT; CDR3: CASRPHQNQPQHF
size: many; D: TRBD1; J: TRBJ1-1; V: TRBV27; DNA: TGTGCCAGCAGTTTCCCCGGGACAGAGGACACTGAAGCTTTCTTT; CDR3: CASSFPGTEDTEAFF
size: many; D: -; J: TRBJ1-1; V: TRBV7-9; DNA: TGTGCCAGCAGCTTAGATATGAACACTGAAGCTTTCTTT; CDR3: CASSLDMNTEAFF
size: -; D: TRBD1; J: TRBJ2-3; V: TRBV5-1; DNA: TGCGCCAGCGGACGGACAGGGACTAGCACAGATACGCAGTATTTT; CDR3: CASGRTGTSTDTQYF
size: -; D: -; J: TRBJ1-6; V: TRBV6-1; DNA: TGTGTCAGCAGTGACCAGGGATGTTCACCCCTCCACTTT; CDR3: CVSSDQGCSPLHF
size: -; D: TRBD1; J: TRBJ1-1; V: TRBV6-2/TRBV6-3; DNA: TGTGCCAGCAGTTACTCCCGCGGGACAGGGCACGCTGAAGCTTTCTTT; CDR3: CASSYSRGTGHAEAFF
size: -; D: -; J: TRBJ1-2; V: TRBV11-2; DNA: TGTGCCAGCAGCTCGTGGGTCTACGGCTACACCTTC; CDR3: CASSSWVYGYTF
size: -; D: TRBD2; J: TRBJ2-3; V: TRBV11-2; DNA: TGTGCCAGCAGCTGGGGCGGGGGGCCCACAGATACGCAGTATTTT; CDR3: CASSWGGGPTDTQYF
size: many; D: -; J: TRBJ1-2; V: TRBV4-1; DNA: TGCGCCAGCAGTACCAGAGGGGGTGGCTACACCTTC; CDR3: CASSTRGGGYTF
size: -; D: TRBD1; J: TRBJ2-7; V: TRBV20-1; DNA: TGCAGTGCTTTACGGACAGGGAACTACGAGCAGTACTTC; CDR3: CSALRTGNYEQYF
size: many; D: TRBD2; J: TRBJ2-2; V: TRBV12-3/TRBV12-4; DNA: TGTGCCAGCAGTCCATCTAGCGGACACACCGGGGAGCTGTTTTTT; CDR3: CASSPSSGHTGELFF
size: many; D: TRBD1; J: TRBJ1-2; V: TRBV18; DNA: TGTGCCAGCTCACCAGCCCCCCAGGGGGCCGGCAGGTATGGCTACACCTTC; CDR3: CASSPAPQGAGRYGYTF
size: -; D: -; J: TRBJ1-6; V: TRBV27; DNA: TGTGCCAGCAGTTTTAACAGGGATTCACCCCTCCACTTT; CDR3: CASSFNRDSPLHF
size: many; D: -; J: TRBJ2-3; V: TRBV11-2; DNA: TGTGCCAGCAGCTTTAGCCGGTATAGCACAGATACGCAGTATTTT; CDR3: CASSFSRYSTDTQYF
size: many; D: -; J: TRBJ2-1; V: TRBV6-1; DNA: TGTGCCAGCAGTGAGTTTTATGAGCAGTTCTTC; CDR3: CASSEFYEQFF
size: many; D: TRBD2; J: TRBJ2-1; V: TRBV5-1; DNA: TGCGCCAGCAGCTTGGGGCGCTCAGCGGGAGGTCCCTCCTACAATGAGCAGTTCTTC; CDR3: CASSLGRSAGGPSYNEQFF
size: -; D: TRBD1; J: TRBJ2-6; V: TRBV6-1; DNA: TGTGCCAGCATCCTACAGGGGGCAGGGACTGGGTCCAACGTCCTGACTTTC; CDR3: CASILQGAGTGSNVLTF
size: many; D: -; J: TRBJ1-1; V: TRBV7-9; DNA: TGTGCCAGCAGCTCCAAAGGCCCACATGAAGCTCTCTTT; CDR3: CASSSKGPHEALF
size: -; D: TRBD1; J: TRBJ1-1; V: TRBV5-1; DNA: TGCGCCAGCAGCTATGACAGGGTGGGAACTGAAGCTTTCTTT; CDR3: CASSYDRVGTEAFF
size: -; D: -; J: TRBJ2-5; V: TRBV3-1; DNA: TGTGCCAGCAGCCAAGATATCGGGACACAACAAGAGACCCAGTACTTC; CDR3: CASSQDIGTQQETQYF
size: -; D: TRBD1; J: TRBJ1-2; V: TRBV12-3/TRBV12-4; DNA: TGTGCCAGCAGGGTGGTCCCAGGGGGCAAGGGCTACACCTTC; CDR3: CASRVVPGGKGYTF
size: -; D: -; J: TRBJ2-1; V: TRBV12-3/TRBV12-4; DNA: TGTGCCAGCAGTTTAAGTGGCGGGACTTCGATGCAGTTCTTC; CDR3: CASSLSGGTSMQFF
size: -; D: -; J: TRBJ2-7; V: TRBV3-1; DNA: TGTGCCAGCAGCCAAGATTCGAGGAGCTACGAGCAGTACTTC; CDR3: CASSQDSRSYEQYF
size: many; D: TRBD2; J: TRBJ2-3; V: TRBV20-1; DNA: TGCAGTGCTCCTACTAGCGGGACCTCCGACGATACGCAGTATTTT; CDR3: CSAPTSGTSDDTQYF
size: many; D: -; J: TRBJ2-7; V: TRBV7-2; DNA: TGTGCCAGCAGCTTTCTGGACGAGCAGTACTTC; CDR3: CASSFLDEQYF